Below are 28 T cell receptor beta chains sequenced from a single sample in a study of vaccination and CD4 T cells after COVID-19. The Oncomine TCR Beta short-read assay sequenced DNA from cultured CD4+ T cells. Once CD4+ T cells had been cultured, genomic DNA was extracted from them. One entry per CDR3 protein results from TCRdb running MiXCR on the PCR reads. The repertoire consists of about 9,000 distinct CDR3 sequences, with around 28% occurring once and the leading ten covering 11%. Treatment in this sample: 10-day PBMC culture with coronavirus spike peptide pools or control peptides (ViraFEST assay). Ahead of the COVID-19 pandemic (2011-2018), the CD4+ T cells of the unexposed donor were collected. No antigen is known for these receptors. Material: CD4+ T cells from blood, cultured in vitro. These receptors all stem from a human donor in good health.

The count of this clonotype is one. V usage is TRBV12-5 and J usage is TRBJ2-5; 12 positions match TRBD2. V trimming: 3 bases; J trimming: 3 bases; junction bases outside the gene matches: 5. The CDR3 contains 16 residues. The germline V gene encodes CDR1 LGHNT and CDR2 FRNRAP. The DNA for the CDR3 is TGTGCTAGTGGTTTTGGGCTAGCGGGAGGGAAAGAGACCCAGTACTTC. This translates into CASGFGLAGGKETQYF.

The chain's CDR3 is CASSPGAGYGYTF. Written as DNA, the CDR3 is TGTGCCAGCAGCCCCGGGGCCGGCTATGGCTACACCTTC. This chain uses TRBV7-6 with TRBJ1-2; TRBD1 is a possible D gene (5 bases). Germline V gene data show CDR1 as SGHVS and CDR2 as FNYEAQ. This CDR3 is 13 amino acids long. V dropped 5 bases and J dropped 4 bases, with 11 bases sitting between them.

This clonotype was detected a few times. The chain combines TRBV6-1 with TRBJ1-1; 7 bases are shared with TRBD1. Germline-derived CDR1 and CDR2 are MNHNS and SASEGT. Losses at the gene ends were 6 bases for V and 0 bases for J; bases not matched to a gene: 1. The CDR3 is 13 amino acids. CDR3 DNA sequence: TGTGCCAGCAGGGGACAGATGAACACTGAAGCTTTCTTT. Translating gives CASRGQMNTEAFF.

The sample holds a few counts of this clonotype. The rearrangement links TRBV28 to TRBJ2-3, with 8 positions matching TRBD1. Germline CDR1 reads MDHEN; CDR2 reads SYDVKM. J lost 6 bases, V lost 5 bases, and 10 bases had no gene match. The CDR3 spans 15 residues. CDR3 protein: CASSTRDRYRDTQYF. For the CDR3, the DNA is TGTGCCAGCAGTACCCGGGACAGGTATCGGGATACGCAGTATTTT.

This clonotype has a handful of counts. V is TRBV28 and J is TRBJ2-3; the match to TRBD1 covers 8 bases. The trim removed 6 bases at V and 3 bases at J, leaving 8 bases unmatched. CDR1 and CDR2 (germline): MDHEN, SYDVKM. The CDR3 consists of 15 residues. The CDR3 coding sequence is TGTGCCAGCAGCGCGACAGGGGTAGGGACAGATACGCAGTATTTT. It yields the protein CASSATGVGTDTQYF.

This clonotype was seen a handful of times. V gene TRBV28 combines with J gene TRBJ1-5; 7 nucleotides agree with TRBD1. The CDR3 is 17 residues long. Trimming cost V 5 bases and J 2 bases; bases outside gene matches: 12. In germline, CDR1 is MDHEN, CDR2 SYDVKM. The chain's CDR3 is CASSVWDSERGNQPQHF. The DNA for the CDR3 is TGTGCCAGCAGTGTCTGGGACAGTGAGAGAGGCAATCAGCCCCAGCATTTT.

This clonotype showed up just a few times. The genes are TRBV7-8 and TRBJ2-5; D gene uncertain. The CDR3 has 13 residues. Germline V CDR1 and CDR2: SGHVS, FQNEAQ. The V end was cut by 7 bases, the J end by 5 bases, with 14 bases between. The CDR3 DNA is TGTGCCAGCACCCGAGGTGGGTTGGAGACCCAGTACTTC. As protein: CASTRGGLETQYF. The entire variable domain, with the rest obtained from reference TRBV7-8 and TRBJ2-5, is as follows: GAGVSQSPRYKVAKRGQDVALRCDPISGHVSLFWYQQALGQGPEFLTYFQNEAQLDKSGLPSDRFFAERPEGSVSTLKIQRTQQEDSAVYLCASTRGGLETQYFGPGTRLLVL.

J is TRBJ1-2 and V is TRBV12-3 or TRBV12-4; the D gene is possibly TRBD1 (5 bases). Trimming took off 2 bases at V and 3 bases at J, with 13 bases between the two ends. This CDR3 contains 15 residues. CDR3 nucleotides: TGTGCCAGCAGTTTAAGAGGGGCGCGGGACTATGGCTACACCTTC. Translation gives CASSLRGARDYGYTF.

The chain couples TRBV18 to TRBJ1-5; D remains unclear. The CDR3 contains 13 residues. Between the trimmed V and J ends, which lost 2 bases and 3 bases, there was a span of 5 bases. CDR1 and CDR2 from the germline V gene are KGHSH and LQKENI. The CDR3 here is CASSPGFNQPQHF. CDR3 coding DNA: TGTGCCAGCTCACCAGGGTTCAATCAGCCCCAGCATTTT.

This clonotype has a handful of counts. The CDR3 sequence: CASSPSEGHGYTF. CDR3 sequence (DNA): TGTGCCAGCAGCCCGTCTGAGGGCCATGGCTACACCTTC. The chain links TRBV7-2 to TRBJ1-2; no reliable D call. The CDR3 is made up of 13 amino acids. V lost 5 bases and J 6 bases, leaving 13 bases between the germline ends. Germline loops: CDR1 SGHTA, CDR2 FQGNSA.

Judged by abundance, this clonotype is medium-sized. The chain has TRBV15 and TRBJ2-5; the D gene is possibly TRBD1 (6 bases). CDR3 size: 14 residues. Between the trimmed V and J ends, which lost 3 bases and 1 base, there was a span of 9 bases. Germline V gene sequence: CDR1 LNHNV, CDR2 YYDKDF (reference sequence). For the CDR3, the DNA is TGTGCCACCAGCAGGGGGGCGACCCAAGAGACCCAGTACTTC. It yields the protein CATSRGATQETQYF.

This clonotype was found a few times. The chain combines TRBV5-4 with TRBJ1-2; D remains ambiguous. V was pared by 1 base and J by 8 bases, with 12 bases between. This CDR3 has 13 residues. Germline-derived CDR1 and CDR2 are SGHNT and YYREEE (reference sequence). The CDR3 DNA follows: TGTGCCAGCAGCTTGAGACTGCTATTCGGCTACACCTTC. As protein: CASSLRLLFGYTF.

The sample holds a few counts of this clonotype. The V gene is TRBV20-1, the J gene TRBJ1-6, with TRBD1 matching 9 bases. The CDR3 is 14 amino acids. The V segment lost 6 bases and the J segment 4 bases; nucleotides outside the gene matches: 4. The germline gives CDR1 DFQATT, CDR2 SNEGSKA (reference sequence). This chain's CDR3 is CSAEGQGYNSPLHF. Written as DNA, the CDR3 is TGCAGTGCCGAGGGACAGGGATATAATTCACCCCTCCACTTT.

The chain is built from TRBV7-2 and TRBJ1-6; D not certain. V was clipped by 5 bases and J by 7 bases, with 6 bases between them. The germline gives CDR1 SGHTA, CDR2 FQGNSA. The CDR3 loop spans 12 amino acids. The DNA for the CDR3 is TGTGCCAGCAGCCCCCGAAATTCACCCCTCCACTTT. Amino acids: CASSPRNSPLHF.

The CDR3 loop reads CASRVSLGPGGYTF. CDR3 nucleotide sequence: TGTGCCAGCAGAGTGAGCCTGGGCCCTGGGGGCTACACCTTC. The rearrangement joins TRBV6-4 to TRBJ1-2; D is unresolved. The germline CDR1 and CDR2 sequences are MRHNA and SNTAGT. Trimming removed 6 bases from V and 8 bases from J, with 19 bases in between. This CDR3 is built from 14 residues.

This clonotype was detected only a few times. This chain uses TRBV27 with TRBJ1-1; 7 bases map to TRBD1. V lost 4 bases to trimming and J lost 1 base; unmatched junction nucleotides: 3. The CDR3 spans 14 residues. Looked up from germline, CDR1 is MNHEY and CDR2 is SMNVEV (reference sequence). The DNA for the CDR3 is TGTGCCAGCAGTTCGTACAGGGGGAACACTGAAGCTTTCTTT. Protein product: CASSSYRGNTEAFF.

This clonotype has just a few counts. The chain recombines TRBV6-2 or TRBV6-3 with TRBJ2-7; 11 nucleotides align to TRBD1. CDR1 MNHEY and CDR2 SVGEGT come from the germline V gene. The trim removed 6 bases at V and 6 bases at J, leaving 16 bases unmatched. This CDR3 contains 17 residues. The CDR3 sequence is CASRGQGGFGGSGEQYF. The CDR3 bases are TGTGCCAGCAGGGGACAGGGGGGATTCGGCGGCTCGGGCGAGCAGTACTTC.

The rearrangement joins TRBV6-1 to TRBJ2-7, with 7 bases aligning to TRBD1. Germline loops: CDR1 MNHNS, CDR2 SASEGT. V lost 6 bases, J lost 5 bases, and 13 bases stayed unmatched. This CDR3 is 15 amino acids long. This chain's CDR3 is CASSHRDSGGDEQYF. CDR3 bases: TGTGCCAGCAGCCATCGGGACAGTGGTGGCGACGAGCAGTACTTC.

The table lists this clonotype with a few counts. The chain combines TRBV19 with TRBJ2-7, with 11 bases lining up with TRBD2. Unmatched junction bases numbered 7, after V lost 7 bases and J lost 5 bases. CDR1 is LNHDA, CDR2 SQIVND, per germline (reference sequence). The length of the CDR3 is 14 residues. For the CDR3, the DNA is TGTGCCAGTACCGCCCTAGCGGGAGGCAACGAGCAGTACTTC. Residues: CASTALAGGNEQYF.

This clonotype is medium-sized in the sample. This chain connects TRBV27 to TRBJ2-3, with 8 bases fitting TRBD2. V was pared by 8 bases and J by 6 bases, with 10 bases of the junction left unmatched. Germline CDR1 and CDR2: MNHEY and SMNVEV (reference sequence). The CDR3 sequence is 14 residues long. CDR3 amino acids: CASARGGTTDTQYF. The CDR3 DNA is TGTGCCAGCGCCCGGGGGGGGACAACCGATACGCAGTATTTT.

The CDR3 loop reads CASNTQGDNSPLHF. CDR3 bases: TGTGCCAGCAACACACAGGGAGATAATTCACCCCTCCACTTT. This chain connects TRBV12-3 or TRBV12-4 to TRBJ1-6; D may be TRBD1 (6 bases). The CDR3 consists of 14 residues. Trimming took off 7 bases at V and 5 bases at J, with 12 bases between the two ends.

This clonotype was seen once. The gene calls are TRBV5-6 and TRBJ1-2, with D possibly TRBD1 on 5 matching bases. The CDR3 contains 14 residues. V was shortened by 2 bases and J by 4 bases, with 12 bases between the two germline ends. Germline CDR1 and CDR2: SGHDT and YYEEEE. CDR3 DNA: TGTGCCAGCAGCTTATCAGGGAACGTCTATGGCTACACCTTC. Translated, it gives CASSLSGNVYGYTF.

This clonotype showed up just a few times. The chain's CDR3 is CASSSLNTGELFF. The CDR3 region has the DNA TGTGCCAGCAGCTCATTGAACACCGGGGAGCTGTTTTTT. The chain joins TRBV11-2 to TRBJ2-2, with D unresolved. The CDR3 covers 13 residues. CDR1 and CDR2 from the germline V gene are SGHAT and FQNNGV. Trimming took 4 bases from V and 1 from J, leaving 4 bases between them.

The V and J genes are TRBV6-2 or TRBV6-3 and TRBJ1-1, with D possibly TRBD1 on 5 matching bases. CDR3 length: 14 residues. V lost 2 bases, J lost 1 base, and 8 bases lay in between. CDR1 MNHEY and CDR2 SVGEGT come from the germline V gene. The CDR3 here is CASSYKGTNTEAFF. CDR3 DNA: TGTGCCAGCAGTTACAAGGGGACGAACACTGAAGCTTTCTTT.

The chain links TRBV28 to TRBJ2-5; D is possibly TRBD2 (5 bases). The CDR3 sequence is 19 residues long. Germline CDR1 and CDR2: MDHEN and SYDVKM. Trimming left V 3 bases short and J 5 bases short, with 28 bases between. The CDR3 is CASSFYKGSRAAHRETQYF. CDR3 DNA: TGTGCCAGCAGTTTCTATAAGGGCTCGAGGGCGGCCCATCGGGAGACCCAGTACTTC.

The chain recombines TRBV11-2 with TRBJ2-7; tentative D call: TRBD2 (7 bases). The CDR3 contains 17 residues. The germline gives CDR1 SGHAT, CDR2 FQNNGV. Trimming cost V 1 base and J 0 bases, with 16 bases left between them. The CDR3: CASSLGGAGAASYEQYF. The DNA for the CDR3 is TGTGCCAGCAGCTTAGGTGGTGCGGGGGCGGCCTCCTACGAGCAGTACTTC. Filled out from reference TRBV11-2 and TRBJ2-7, the complete variable domain reads EAGVAQSPRYKIIEKRQSVAFWCNPISGHATLYWYQQILGQGPKLLIQFQNNGVVDDSQLPKDRFSAERLKGVDSTLKIQPAKLEDSAVYLCASSLGGAGAASYEQYFGPGTRLTVT.

The V call is TRBV20-1, the J call TRBJ1-1; D unclear. The CDR3 is 12 residues long. The ends were cut back, 3 bases at V and 3 bases at J, with 8 bases in the middle. Germline assignment: CDR1 DFQATT and CDR2 SNEGSKA (reference sequence). The CDR3 DNA is TGCAGTGCTAGCGACGGTTACACTGAAGCTTTCTTT. This translates into CSASDGYTEAFF.

This clonotype came up a few times. The chain joins TRBV6-1 to TRBJ2-7; TRBD2 agrees at 9 bases. Germline V gives CDR1 MNHNS, CDR2 SASEGT. The CDR3 is made up of 16 amino acids. Germline trimming cut 5 bases from V and 6 bases from J; bases unmatched to any gene: 14. The CDR3 DNA reads TGTGCCAGCAGTAGGGCCGCGGCGGGAGGGGCTTCCGAGCAGTACTTC. Its protein product is CASSRAAAGGASEQYF.